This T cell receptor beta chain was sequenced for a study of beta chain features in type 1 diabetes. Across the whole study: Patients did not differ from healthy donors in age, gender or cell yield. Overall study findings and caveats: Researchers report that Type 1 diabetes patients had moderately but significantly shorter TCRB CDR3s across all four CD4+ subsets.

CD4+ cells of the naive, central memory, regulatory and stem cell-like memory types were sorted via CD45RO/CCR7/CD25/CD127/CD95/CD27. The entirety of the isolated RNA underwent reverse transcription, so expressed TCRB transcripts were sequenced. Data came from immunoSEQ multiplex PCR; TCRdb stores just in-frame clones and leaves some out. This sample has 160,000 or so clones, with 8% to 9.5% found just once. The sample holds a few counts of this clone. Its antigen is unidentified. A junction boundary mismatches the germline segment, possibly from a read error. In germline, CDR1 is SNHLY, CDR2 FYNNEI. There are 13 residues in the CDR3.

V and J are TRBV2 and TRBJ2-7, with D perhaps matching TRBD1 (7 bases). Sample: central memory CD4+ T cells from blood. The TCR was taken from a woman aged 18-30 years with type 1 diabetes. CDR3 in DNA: TGTGCCGCGACCGGGACAGCCCGGGACGGGGGTAACTTC. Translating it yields CAATGTARDGGNF.